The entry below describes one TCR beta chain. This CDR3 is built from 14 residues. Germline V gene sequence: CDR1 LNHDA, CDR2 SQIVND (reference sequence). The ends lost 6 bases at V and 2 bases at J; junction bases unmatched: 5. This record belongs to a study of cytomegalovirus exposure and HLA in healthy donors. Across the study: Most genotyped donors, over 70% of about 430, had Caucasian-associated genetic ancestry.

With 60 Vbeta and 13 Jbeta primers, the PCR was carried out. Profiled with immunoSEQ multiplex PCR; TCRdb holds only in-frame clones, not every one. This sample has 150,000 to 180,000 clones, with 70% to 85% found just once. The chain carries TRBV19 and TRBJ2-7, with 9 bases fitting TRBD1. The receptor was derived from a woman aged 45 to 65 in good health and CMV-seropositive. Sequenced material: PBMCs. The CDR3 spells CASRGTGGPYEQYF. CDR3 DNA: TGTGCCAGTAGAGGAACAGGGGGCCCCTACGAGCAGTACTTC.